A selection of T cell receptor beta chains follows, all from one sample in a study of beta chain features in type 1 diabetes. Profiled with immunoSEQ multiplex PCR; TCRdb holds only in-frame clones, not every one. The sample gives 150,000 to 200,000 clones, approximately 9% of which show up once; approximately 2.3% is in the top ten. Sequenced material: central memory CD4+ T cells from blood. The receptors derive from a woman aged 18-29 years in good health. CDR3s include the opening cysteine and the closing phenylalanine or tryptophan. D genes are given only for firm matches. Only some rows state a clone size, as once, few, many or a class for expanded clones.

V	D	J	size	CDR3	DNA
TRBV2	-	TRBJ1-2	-	CASRPEGSGGYTF	TGTGCCAGCAGGCCCGAGGGCTCGGGGGGCTACACCTTC
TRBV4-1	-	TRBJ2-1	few	CASSLLVRDTEQFF	TGCGCCAGCAGCCTGCTTGTGAGGGACACTGAGCAGTTCTTC
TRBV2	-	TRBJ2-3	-	CASSERDSRTDTQYF	TGTGCCAGCAGTGAGCGGGACTCACGCACAGATACGCAGTATTTT
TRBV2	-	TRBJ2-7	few	CASQLQSYEQYF	TGTGCCAGCCAACTTCAATCCTACGAGCAGTACTTC
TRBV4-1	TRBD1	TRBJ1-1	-	CASSHPSGTGGPNTEAFF	TGCGCCAGCAGCCACCCCTCCGGGACAGGGGGCCCGAACACTGAAGCTTTCTTT
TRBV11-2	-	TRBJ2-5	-	CASSLSGGETQYF	TGTGCCAGCAGCTTATCGGGTGGAGAGACCCAGTACTTC
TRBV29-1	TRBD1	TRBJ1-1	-	CSVNVGQGRTEAFF	TGCAGCGTGAACGTCGGACAGGGAAGGACTGAAGCTTTCTTT
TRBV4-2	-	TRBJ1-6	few	CASSPQQTGRVDSPLHF	TGTGCCAGCAGCCCCCAACAGACGGGCAGGGTGGATTCACCCCTCCACTTT
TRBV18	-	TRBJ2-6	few	CASSPRASQGPSGANVLTF	TGTGCCAGCTCACCAAGGGCCAGCCAGGGGCCCTCTGGGGCCAACGTCCTGACTTTC
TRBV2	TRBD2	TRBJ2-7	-	CASMGTSVRSYEQYF	TGTGCCAGCATGGGAACTAGCGTCAGATCCTACGAGCAGTACTTC
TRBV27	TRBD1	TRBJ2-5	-	CASSPRTGEETQYF	TGTGCCAGCAGTCCCAGGACAGGAGAAGAGACCCAGTACTTC
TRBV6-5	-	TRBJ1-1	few	CASSLSPSGTEAFF	TGTGCCAGCAGCCTTAGCCCCTCCGGGACTGAAGCTTTCTTT
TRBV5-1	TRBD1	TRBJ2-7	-	CASSFGTGAYEQYF	TGCGCCAGCAGCTTCGGGACAGGGGCCTACGAGCAGTACTTC
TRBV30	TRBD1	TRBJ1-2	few	CAWSVQQGVGYTF	TGTGCCTGGAGTGTACAACAGGGGGTGGGCTACACCTTC
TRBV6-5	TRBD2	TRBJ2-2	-	CASSPSGGNTGELFF	TGTGCCAGCAGCCCTAGCGGGGGGAACACCGGGGAGCTGTTTTTT
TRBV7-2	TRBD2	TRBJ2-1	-	CASSSGLAEGEQFF	TGTGCCAGCAGCTCCGGACTAGCAGAGGGTGAGCAGTTCTTC
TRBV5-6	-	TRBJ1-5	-	CASSSTGGWAQPQHF	TGTGCCAGCAGCTCGACGGGGGGCTGGGCCCAGCCCCAGCATTTT
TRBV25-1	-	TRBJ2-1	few	CASSTRLSSYNEQFF	TGTGCCAGCAGTACCCGGTTGAGCTCCTACAATGAGCAGTTCTTC
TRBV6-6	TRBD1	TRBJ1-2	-	CASSHHGTVSYGYTF	TGTGCCAGCAGTCACCACGGGACAGTTTCCTATGGCTACACCTTC
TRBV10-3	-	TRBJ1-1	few	CAGSDSSTEAFF	TGTGCCGGATCGGACAGTTCTACTGAAGCTTTCTTT
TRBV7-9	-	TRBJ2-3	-	CASSLAHGVNTQYF	TGTGCCAGCAGCTTAGCCCACGGGGTGAATACGCAGTATTTT
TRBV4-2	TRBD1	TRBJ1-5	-	CASSQEEGAGNQPQHF	TGTGCCAGCAGCCAAGAGGAGGGGGCTGGCAATCAGCCCCAGCATTTT
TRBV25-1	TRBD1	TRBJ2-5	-	CASSPTPGQGLGRETQYF	TGTGCCAGCAGTCCAACACCGGGACAGGGATTAGGAAGAGAGACCCAGTACTTC
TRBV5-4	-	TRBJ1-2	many	CASSRADSPFYGYTF	TGTGCCAGCAGCCGTGCCGACAGCCCTTTCTATGGCTACACCTTC
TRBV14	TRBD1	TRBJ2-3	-	CASRGQGTDTQYF	TGTGCCAGCAGAGGACAGGGCACAGATACGCAGTATTTT
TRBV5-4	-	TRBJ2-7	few	CASSPPTGSYEQYF	TGTGCCAGCAGCCCACCGACAGGCTCCTACGAGCAGTACTTC
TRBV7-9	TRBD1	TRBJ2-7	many	CASSTYGTGRGEQYF	TGTGCCAGCAGCACATACGGGACAGGGAGAGGGGAGCAGTACTTC
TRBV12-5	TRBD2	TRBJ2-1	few	CASGLGLAKGNEQFF	TGTGCTAGTGGTCTAGGACTAGCGAAGGGCAATGAGCAGTTCTTC
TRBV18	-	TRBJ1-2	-	CASSPQRADFNYGYTF	TGTGCCAGCTCACCCCAGCGGGCCGACTTTAACTATGGCTACACCTTC
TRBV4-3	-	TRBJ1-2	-	CASSQVGVYGYTF	TGCGCCAGCAGCCAAGTCGGAGTCTATGGCTACACCTTC
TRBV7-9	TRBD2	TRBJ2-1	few	CASSPWASGTYNEQFF	TGTGCCAGCAGCCCCTGGGCTAGCGGGACATACAATGAGCAGTTCTTC
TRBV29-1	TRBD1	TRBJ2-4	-	CSVSTGTGENIQYF	TGCAGCGTTTCAACCGGGACAGGTGAAAACATTCAGTACTTC
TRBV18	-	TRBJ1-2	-	CASSPAGNGYTF	TGTGCCAGCTCACCAGCGGGCAATGGCTACACCTTC
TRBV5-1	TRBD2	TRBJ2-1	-	CASTLAAASYNEQFF	TGCGCCAGCACTCTAGCGGCCGCCTCCTACAATGAGCAGTTCTTC
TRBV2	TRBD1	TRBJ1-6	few	CASKGTGGISPLHF	TGTGCCAGCAAGGGGACAGGGGGTATTTCACCCCTCCACTTT
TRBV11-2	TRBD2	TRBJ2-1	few	CASSFRTSGGNEQFF	TGTGCCAGCAGCTTCCGGACTAGCGGGGGAAATGAGCAGTTCTTC
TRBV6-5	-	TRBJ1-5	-	CASSKTENQPQHF	TGTGCCAGCAGCAAGACAGAAAATCAGCCCCAGCATTTT
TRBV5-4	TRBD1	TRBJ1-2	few	CATRTGAADGYTF	TGTGCCACCCGGACAGGCGCTGCCGATGGCTACACCTTC
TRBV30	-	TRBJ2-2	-	CAWRPGANTGELFF	TGTGCCTGGAGGCCGGGGGCGAACACCGGGGAGCTGTTTTTT
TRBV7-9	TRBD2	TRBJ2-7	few	CASSSSGSSYEQYF	TGTGCCAGCAGCTCGAGCGGGAGTAGCTACGAGCAGTACTTC
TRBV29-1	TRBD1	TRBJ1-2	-	CSVEEAGGGYGYTF	TGCAGCGTTGAGGAGGCAGGGGGAGGTTACGGCTACACCTTC
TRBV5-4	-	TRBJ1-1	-	CASSPPTGGPEAFF	TGTGCCAGCAGCCCTCCCACCGGGGGGCCGGAAGCTTTCTTT
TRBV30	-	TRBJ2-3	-	CAWTLGVTDTQYF	TGTGCCTGGACTCTAGGGGTGACAGATACGCAGTATTTT
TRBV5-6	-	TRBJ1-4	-	CASSHDRIYEKLFF	TGTGCCAGCAGCCATGACAGGATATATGAAAAACTGTTTTTT
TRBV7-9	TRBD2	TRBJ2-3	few	CASKAGGPWDTQYF	TGTGCCAGTAAAGCGGGAGGGCCTTGGGATACGCAGTATTTT
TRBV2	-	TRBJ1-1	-	CASNSYTEAFF	TGTGCCAGCAACAGCTACACTGAAGCTTTCTTT
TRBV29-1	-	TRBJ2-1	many	CSVRQNNEQFF	TGCAGCGTTAGACAAAACAATGAGCAGTTCTTC
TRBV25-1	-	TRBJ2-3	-	CASSDMGEVREDTQYF	TGTGCCAGCAGTGATATGGGGGAGGTCCGAGAAGATACGCAGTATTTT
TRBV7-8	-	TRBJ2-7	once	CASSPGCRGHEQYF	TGTGCCAGCAGCCCTGGATGCAGGGGACACGAGCAGTACTTC
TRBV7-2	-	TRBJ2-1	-	CASSLVGGGAWNEQFF	TGTGCCAGCAGCTTAGTTGGAGGGGGGGCGTGGAATGAGCAGTTCTTC
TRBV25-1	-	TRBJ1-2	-	CASSESYGYTF	TGTGCCAGCAGTGAATCATATGGCTACACCTTC
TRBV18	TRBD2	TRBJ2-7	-	CASSPPSGRATEQYF	TGTGCCAGCTCACCACCTAGCGGGAGGGCCACCGAGCAGTACTTC
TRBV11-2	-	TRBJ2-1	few	CASTRSAVRGGEQFF	TGTGCCAGCACCCGCTCAGCGGTCAGAGGGGGTGAGCAGTTCTTC